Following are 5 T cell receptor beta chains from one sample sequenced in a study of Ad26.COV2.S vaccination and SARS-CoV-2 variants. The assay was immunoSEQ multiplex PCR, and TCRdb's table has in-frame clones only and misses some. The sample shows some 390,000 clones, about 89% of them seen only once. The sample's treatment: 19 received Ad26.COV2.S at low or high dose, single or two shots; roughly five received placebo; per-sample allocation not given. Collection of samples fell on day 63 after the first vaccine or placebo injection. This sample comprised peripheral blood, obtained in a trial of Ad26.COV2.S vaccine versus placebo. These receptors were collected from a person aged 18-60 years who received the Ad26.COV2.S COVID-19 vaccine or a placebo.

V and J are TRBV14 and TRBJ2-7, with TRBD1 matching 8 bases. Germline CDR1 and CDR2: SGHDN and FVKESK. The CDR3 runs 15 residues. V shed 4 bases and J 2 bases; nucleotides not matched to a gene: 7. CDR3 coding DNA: TGTGCCAGCAGCCCCCGGACAGGGATGACCTACGAGCAGTACTTC. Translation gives CASSPRTGMTYEQYF.

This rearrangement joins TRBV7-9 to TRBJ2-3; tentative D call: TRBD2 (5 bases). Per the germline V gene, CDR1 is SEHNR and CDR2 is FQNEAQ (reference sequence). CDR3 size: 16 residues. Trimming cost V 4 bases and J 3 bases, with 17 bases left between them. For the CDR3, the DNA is TGTGCCAGCAGCTCCCTAGTCGCGGGCAGAACAGATACGCAGTATTTT. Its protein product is CASSSLVAGRTDTQYF.

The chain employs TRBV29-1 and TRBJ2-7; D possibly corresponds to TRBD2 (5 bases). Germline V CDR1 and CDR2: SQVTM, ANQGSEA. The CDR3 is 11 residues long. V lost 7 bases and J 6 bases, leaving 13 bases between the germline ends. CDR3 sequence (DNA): TGCAGCGGAGGCGGCGCGGGCGAGCAGTACTTC. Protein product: CSGGGAGEQYF.

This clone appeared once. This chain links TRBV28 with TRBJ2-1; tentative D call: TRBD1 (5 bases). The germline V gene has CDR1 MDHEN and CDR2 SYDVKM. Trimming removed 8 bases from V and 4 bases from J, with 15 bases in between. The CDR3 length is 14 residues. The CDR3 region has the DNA TGTGCCAGCGCAACCAACAGGCTTTACAATGAGCAGTTCTTC. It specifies CASATNRLYNEQFF.

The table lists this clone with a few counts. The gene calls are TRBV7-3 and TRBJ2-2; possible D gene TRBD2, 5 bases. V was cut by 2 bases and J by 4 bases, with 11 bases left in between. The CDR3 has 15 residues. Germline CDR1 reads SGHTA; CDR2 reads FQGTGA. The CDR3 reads CASSLGPRGTGELFF. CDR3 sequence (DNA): TGTGCCAGCAGCTTAGGCCCTCGGGGCACCGGGGAGCTGTTTTTT.